This T cell receptor (beta chain) was identified during a study of blood T cell repertoires in COVID-19. Sequencing used immunoSEQ multiplex PCR; TCRdb keeps in-frame clones, though not all of them. The repertoire holds 150,000 to 200,000 clones, 85% to 90% seen once, with about 20% in the top ten. In germline, CDR1 is MDHEN, CDR2 SYDVKM. After removal of 9 bases from V and 5 bases from J, the junction contained 20 bases not matched to a gene. The CDR3 is made up of 17 amino acids. This receptor was taken from a person between 65 and 80 years old with COVID-19, enrolled during active disease. Source material: peripheral blood. This chain connects TRBV28 to TRBJ2-3; 7 bases fit TRBD2. The CDR3 sequence is CASSEQAPAGAGDTQYF. CDR3 sequence (DNA): TGTGCCAGTAGTGAACAAGCGCCGGCGGGAGCCGGAGATACGCAGTATTTT.